One sample yielded the 15 T cell receptor beta chains listed below, sequenced in a study of Tregs in tolerant kidney transplant recipients. The method was immunoSEQ multiplex PCR; TCRdb's version includes in-frame clones alone and lacks a portion of them. Of around 70,000 clones listed, around nine tenths were seen once; the top ten hold approximately 11%. The sequencing here drew on CD8+ T cells from blood, taken before the transplant. These receptors came from a human donor who received a combined kidney and bone marrow transplant.

The chain joins TRBV5-1 to TRBJ2-3; D perhaps matches TRBD2 (6 bases). CDR3 length: 14 residues. Trimming shortened V by 0 bases and J by 6 bases, and 11 bases separated the two germline ends. CDR1 SGHRS and CDR2 YFSETQ come from the germline V gene. The CDR3, as DNA: TGCGCCAGCAGCTTGGTCGGGGGAATTGATACGCAGTATTTT. This gives the protein CASSLVGGIDTQYF.

The rearrangement links TRBV30 to TRBJ2-5; the D is unclear. This CDR3 has 14 residues. Germline V lookup: CDR1 GTSNPN, CDR2 SVGIG (reference sequence). V was clipped by 0 bases and J by 0 bases, with 8 bases between them. This chain's CDR3 is CAWSVGVYQETQYF. The CDR3 region has the DNA TGTGCCTGGAGTGTAGGAGTGTACCAAGAGACCCAGTACTTC.

The V gene is TRBV9, the J gene TRBJ1-2; no definite D call. Germline V gene sequence: CDR1 SGDLS, CDR2 YYNGEE. V was trimmed by 0 bases and J by 0 bases, leaving 9 bases between them. The CDR3 has 15 residues. The CDR3 loop reads CASSVDKLANYGYTF. The CDR3 DNA follows: TGTGCCAGCAGCGTAGATAAGCTTGCTAACTATGGCTACACCTTC.

The count of this clone is one. This chain connects TRBV4-3 to TRBJ2-7; 8 bases agree with TRBD2. The germline gives CDR1 LGHNA, CDR2 YSLEER. After removal of 1 base from V and 4 bases from J, the junction contained 9 bases not matched to a gene. This CDR3 is built from 16 residues. This CDR3 reads CASSQVFNGRGYEQYF. In nucleotides, the CDR3 is TGCGCCAGCAGCCAAGTATTTAACGGGAGGGGGTACGAGCAGTACTTC.

CDR3 in amino acids: CASSLYGTSYRDEQYF. The CDR3 DNA follows: TGCGCCAGCAGCTTGTACGGGACTAGCTATCGGGACGAGCAGTACTTC. The V call is TRBV5-1, the J call TRBJ2-7, with 9 positions matching TRBD2. Germline V gene data show CDR1 as SGHRS and CDR2 as YFSETQ. With V trimmed by 1 base and J by 5 bases, 10 bases remained unmatched. The CDR3 covers 16 residues.

With respect to this clone: The same CDR3 is also encoded by other DNA sequences in this sample. The V call is TRBV11-3, the J call TRBJ2-1; D is ambiguous. Germline V lookup: CDR1 SGHNT, CDR2 YENEEA. V gave up 1 base and J gave up 7 bases, with 8 bases separating them. The CDR3 totals 13 residues. The CDR3 bases are TGTGCCAGCAGCTTAGTTCCCACTAATGAGCAGTTCTTC. Translating gives CASSLVPTNEQFF.

This chain uses TRBV19 with TRBJ1-2, with TRBD1 as a possible D gene (6 bases). The CDR3 has 13 residues. Deletions cut 6 bases from V and 5 bases from J, with 13 bases between. The germline gives CDR1 LNHDA, CDR2 SQIVND (reference sequence). CDR3 nucleotides: TGTGCCAGTAGCCCCGGGACATTTTATGGCTACACCTTC. Translation: CASSPGTFYGYTF.

The rearrangement links TRBV7-7 to TRBJ2-3; D gene ambiguous. Per the germline V gene, CDR1 is SSHAT and CDR2 is FNYEAQ (reference sequence). This CDR3 has 13 amino acids. With 11 bases removed from V and 0 bases from J, the gap between germline ends came to 12 bases. CDR3 region: CALSSLSTDTQYF. CDR3 in DNA: TGTGCCCTCTCGTCTCTGAGCACAGATACGCAGTATTTT.

The chain combines TRBV5-1 with TRBJ1-1; TRBD1 aligns across 7 bases. The germline V gene has CDR1 SGHRS and CDR2 YFSETQ. CDR3 length: 14 amino acids. V shed 5 bases and J 1 base; nucleotides not matched to a gene: 5. CDR3 sequence reads: CASSPGTANTEAFF. The CDR3 nucleotides are TGCGCCAGCAGTCCCGGGACAGCGAACACTGAAGCTTTCTTT.

This chain uses TRBV27 with TRBJ1-5; D is undetermined. The germline V and J ends were trimmed by 5 bases and 2 bases, with 10 bases remaining between them. The CDR3 consists of 14 residues. Per germline, CDR1 MNHEY and CDR2 SMNVEV (reference sequence). The CDR3 nucleotides are TGTGCCAGCAGTCCCGCCGCGGGCAATCAGCCCCAGCATTTT. It encodes CASSPAAGNQPQHF.

The genes are TRBV7-6 and TRBJ2-7; TRBD1 matches at 8 bases. The CDR3 totals 14 residues. V shed 5 bases, J shed 2 bases, and the junction held 5 bases outside the gene matches. Germline CDR1 is SGHVS and CDR2 is FNYEAQ. The CDR3 DNA reads TGTGCCAGCAGCGCCGAACAGGGGGCCTACGAGCAGTACTTC. As protein: CASSAEQGAYEQYF.

This chain links TRBV28 with TRBJ2-7; TRBD1 aligns across 10 bases. The CDR3 loop spans 16 amino acids. With 6 bases clipped from V and 2 bases from J, the junction kept 10 bases outside the gene matches. Germline V gene sequence: CDR1 MDHEN, CDR2 SYDVKM. The CDR3 loop reads CASRRDRGAATYEQYF. The CDR3 DNA sequence: TGTGCCAGCAGGCGGGACAGGGGCGCCGCAACCTACGAGCAGTACTTC.

V gene TRBV5-4 combines with J gene TRBJ1-3; no clear D. CDR3 length: 12 amino acids. Per germline, CDR1 SGHNT and CDR2 YYREEE (reference sequence). V was trimmed by 0 bases and J by 8 bases, leaving 6 bases between them. The CDR3 DNA reads TGTGCCAGCAGCTTGGACGGAGACACCATATATTTT. Translating it yields CASSLDGDTIYF. Full variable domain (outside the CDR3, taken from reference TRBV5-4 and TRBJ1-3): ETGVTQSPTHLIKTRGQQVTLRCSSQSGHNTVSWYQQALGQGPQFIFQYYREEENGRGNFPPRFSGLQFPNYSSELNVNALELDDSALYLCASSLDGDTIYFGEGSWLTVV.

The chain recombines TRBV7-9 with TRBJ2-1; possible D gene TRBD1, 6 bases. Germline V CDR1 and CDR2: SEHNR, FQNEAQ (reference sequence). The CDR3 has 14 residues. The V gene lost 4 bases and the J gene lost 8 bases, with 15 bases spanning the gap. CDR3: CASSSADSHYEQFF. CDR3 DNA sequence: TGTGCCAGCAGCTCGGCGGACAGTCATTATGAGCAGTTCTTC.

The V gene is TRBV12-5, the J gene TRBJ2-5; 8 positions agree with TRBD2. V dropped 6 bases and J dropped 1; count of bases not matched to a gene: 7. The CDR3 is made up of 15 amino acids. Germline CDR1 and CDR2: LGHNT and FRNRAP. Here the CDR3 DNA reads TGTGCTAGTGGCCTCTCCACTAGCGGCCAAGAGACCCAGTACTTC. The encoded protein is CASGLSTSGQETQYF. The whole variable domain, filled in from reference TRBV12-5 and TRBJ2-5, reads DARVTQTPRHKVTEMGQEVTMRCQPILGHNTVFWYRQTMMQGLELLAYFRNRAPLDDSGMPKDRFSAEMPDATLATLKIQPSEPRDSAVYFCASGLSTSGQETQYFGPGTRLLVL.